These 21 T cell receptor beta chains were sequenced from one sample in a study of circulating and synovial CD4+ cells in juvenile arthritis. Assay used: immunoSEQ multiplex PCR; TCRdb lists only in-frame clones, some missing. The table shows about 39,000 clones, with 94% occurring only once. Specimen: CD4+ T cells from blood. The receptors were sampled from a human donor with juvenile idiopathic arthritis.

The CDR3 here is CASSLTGPAGSPLHF. Here the CDR3 DNA reads TGTGCCAGCAGTTTAACCGGGCCCGCGGGCTCACCCCTCCACTTT. This chain joins TRBV28 and TRBJ1-6; D unresolved. The V gene's germline CDR1 is MDHEN and CDR2 SYDVKM. This CDR3 has 15 amino acids. The V gene lost 2 bases and the J gene lost 10 bases, with 15 bases spanning the gap.

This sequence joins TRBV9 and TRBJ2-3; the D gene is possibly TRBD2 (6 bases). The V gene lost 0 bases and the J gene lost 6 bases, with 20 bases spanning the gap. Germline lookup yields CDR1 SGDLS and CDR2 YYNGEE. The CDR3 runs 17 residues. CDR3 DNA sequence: TGTGCCAGCAGCGTAGCTATTAGCGGTACGGGGGACGATACGCAGTATTTT. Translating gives CASSVAISGTGDDTQYF.

This chain's CDR3 is CASSVGSMNTEAFF. DNA for the CDR3: TGTGCCAGCAGCGTCGGGAGTATGAACACTGAAGCTTTCTTT. The V and J genes are TRBV9 and TRBJ1-1; D remains unclear. CDR1 is SGDLS, CDR2 YYNGEE, per germline. This CDR3 comprises 14 residues. Trimming removed 2 bases from V and 0 bases from J, with 8 bases in between.

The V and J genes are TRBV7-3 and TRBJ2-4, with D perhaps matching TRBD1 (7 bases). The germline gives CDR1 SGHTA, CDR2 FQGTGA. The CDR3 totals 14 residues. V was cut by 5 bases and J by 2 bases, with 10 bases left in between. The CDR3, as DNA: TGTGCCAGCAGCCAGGGGGGAACCAAAAACATTCAGTACTTC. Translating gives CASSQGGTKNIQYF.

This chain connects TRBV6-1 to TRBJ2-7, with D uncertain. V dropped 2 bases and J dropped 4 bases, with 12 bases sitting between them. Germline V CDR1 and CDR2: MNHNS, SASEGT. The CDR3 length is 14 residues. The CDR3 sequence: CASSENFVKYEQYF. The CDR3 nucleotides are TGTGCCAGCAGTGAAAACTTTGTAAAGTACGAGCAGTACTTC.

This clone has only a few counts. This CDR3 is CASSLRKGQGNTEAFF. DNA for the CDR3: TGTGCCAGCAGCTTACGGAAGGGACAGGGGAACACTGAAGCTTTCTTT. The chain links TRBV7-6 to TRBJ1-1; 9 bases map to TRBD1. The CDR3 is 16 residues long. The V segment lost 2 bases and the J segment 1 base; nucleotides outside the gene matches: 5. Germline lookup yields CDR1 SGHVS and CDR2 FNYEAQ. Filled out from reference TRBV7-6 and TRBJ1-1, the complete variable domain reads GAGVSQSPRYKVTKRGQDVALRCDPISGHVSLYWYRQALGQGPEFLTYFNYEAQQDKSGLPNDRFSAERPEGSISTLTIQRTEQRDSAMYRCASSLRKGQGNTEAFFGQGTRLTVV.

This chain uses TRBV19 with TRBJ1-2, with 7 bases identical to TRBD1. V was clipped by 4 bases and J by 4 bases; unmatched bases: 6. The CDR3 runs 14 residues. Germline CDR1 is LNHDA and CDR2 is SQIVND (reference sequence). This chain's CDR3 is CASSTRQGPYGYTF. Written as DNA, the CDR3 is TGTGCCAGTAGTACCAGACAGGGTCCCTATGGCTACACCTTC.

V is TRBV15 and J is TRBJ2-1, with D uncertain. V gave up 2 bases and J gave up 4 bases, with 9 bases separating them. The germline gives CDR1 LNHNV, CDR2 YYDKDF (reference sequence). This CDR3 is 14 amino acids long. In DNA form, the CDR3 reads TGTGCCACCAGCAGAAATCGAGAGTACAATGAGCAGTTCTTC. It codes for CATSRNREYNEQFF.

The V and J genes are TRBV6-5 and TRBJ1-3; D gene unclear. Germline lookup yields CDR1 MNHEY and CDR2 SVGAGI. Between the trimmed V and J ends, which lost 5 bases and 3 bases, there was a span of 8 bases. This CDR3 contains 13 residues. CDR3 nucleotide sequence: TGTGCCAGCAGTGAACGGGGTGGAAACACCATATATTTT. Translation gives CASSERGGNTIYF.

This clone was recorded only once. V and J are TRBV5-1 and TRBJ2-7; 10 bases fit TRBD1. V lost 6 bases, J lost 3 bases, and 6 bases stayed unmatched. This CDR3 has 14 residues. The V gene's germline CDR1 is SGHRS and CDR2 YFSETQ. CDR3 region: CASNLGTGDYEQYF. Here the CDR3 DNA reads TGCGCCAGCAATCTCGGGACAGGGGACTACGAGCAGTACTTC.

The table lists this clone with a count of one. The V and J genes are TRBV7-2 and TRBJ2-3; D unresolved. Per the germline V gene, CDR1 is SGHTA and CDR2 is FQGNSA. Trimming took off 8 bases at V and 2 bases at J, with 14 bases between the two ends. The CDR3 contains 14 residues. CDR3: CASHYGRFTDTQYF. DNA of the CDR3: TGTGCCAGCCACTACGGTCGATTCACAGATACGCAGTATTTT.

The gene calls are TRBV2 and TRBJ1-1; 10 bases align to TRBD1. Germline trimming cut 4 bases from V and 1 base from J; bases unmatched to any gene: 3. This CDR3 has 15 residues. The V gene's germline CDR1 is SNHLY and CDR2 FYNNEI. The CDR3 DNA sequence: TGTGCCAGCAGTGGACAGGGGGCGACGAACACTGAAGCTTTCTTT. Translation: CASSGQGATNTEAFF.

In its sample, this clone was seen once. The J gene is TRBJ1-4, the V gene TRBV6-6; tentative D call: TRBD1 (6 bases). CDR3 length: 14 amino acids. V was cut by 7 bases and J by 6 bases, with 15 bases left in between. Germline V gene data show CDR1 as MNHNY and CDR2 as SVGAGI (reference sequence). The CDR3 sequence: CASIQGPNHEKLFF. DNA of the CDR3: TGTGCCAGCATACAGGGACCAAACCATGAAAAACTGTTTTTT.

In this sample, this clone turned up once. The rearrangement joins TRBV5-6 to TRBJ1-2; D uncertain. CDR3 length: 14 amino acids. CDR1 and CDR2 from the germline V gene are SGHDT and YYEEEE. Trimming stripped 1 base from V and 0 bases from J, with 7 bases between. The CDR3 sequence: CASSLYITNYGYTF. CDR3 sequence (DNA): TGTGCCAGCAGCTTGTATATTACTAACTATGGCTACACCTTC.

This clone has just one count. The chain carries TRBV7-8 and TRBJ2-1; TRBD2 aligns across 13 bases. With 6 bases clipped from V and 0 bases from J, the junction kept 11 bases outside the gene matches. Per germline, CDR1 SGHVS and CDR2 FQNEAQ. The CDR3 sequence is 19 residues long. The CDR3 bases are TGTGCCAGCAGGCTAGCTCGACTAGCGGGGGGTCGCTCCTACAATGAGCAGTTCTTC. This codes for CASRLARLAGGRSYNEQFF.

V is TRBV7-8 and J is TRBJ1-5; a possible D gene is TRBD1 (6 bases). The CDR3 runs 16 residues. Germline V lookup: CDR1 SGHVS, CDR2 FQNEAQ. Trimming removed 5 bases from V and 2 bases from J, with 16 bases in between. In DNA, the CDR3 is TGTGCCAGCAGCCTACGCACGGCAGGGGGCAATCAGCCCCAGCATTTT. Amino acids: CASSLRTAGGNQPQHF.

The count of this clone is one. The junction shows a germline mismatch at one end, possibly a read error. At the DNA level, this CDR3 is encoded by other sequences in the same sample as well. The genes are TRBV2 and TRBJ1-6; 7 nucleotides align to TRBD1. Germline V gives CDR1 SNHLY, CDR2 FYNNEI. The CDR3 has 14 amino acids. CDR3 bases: TGTGCCAGCAGTGGAGGGACAGTCAATTCCCCCCTCCACTTT. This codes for CASSGGTVNSPLHF.

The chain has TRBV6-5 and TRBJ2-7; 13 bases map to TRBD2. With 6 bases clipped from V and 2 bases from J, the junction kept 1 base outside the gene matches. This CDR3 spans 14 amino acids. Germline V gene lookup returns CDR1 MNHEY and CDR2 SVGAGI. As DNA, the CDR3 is TGTGCCAGCAGAGGGACTAGCGGGGCCTACGAGCAGTACTTC. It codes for CASRGTSGAYEQYF.

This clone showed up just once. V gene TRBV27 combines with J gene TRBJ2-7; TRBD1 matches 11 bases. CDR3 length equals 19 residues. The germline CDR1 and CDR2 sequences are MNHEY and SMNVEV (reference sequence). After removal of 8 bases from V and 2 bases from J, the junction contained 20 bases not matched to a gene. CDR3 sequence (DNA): TGTGCCAGCGGAAAGGACAGGGGGCTAAATCCTGTCAATGCCTACGAGCAGTACTTC. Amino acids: CASGKDRGLNPVNAYEQYF.

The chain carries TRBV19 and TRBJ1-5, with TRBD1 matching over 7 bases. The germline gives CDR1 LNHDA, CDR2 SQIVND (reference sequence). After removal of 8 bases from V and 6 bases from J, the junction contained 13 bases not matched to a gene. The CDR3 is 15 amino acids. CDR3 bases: TGTGCCAGTTGGTCTGGAGGGGGCCTCGTTCAGCCCCAGCATTTT. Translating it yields CASWSGGGLVQPQHF.

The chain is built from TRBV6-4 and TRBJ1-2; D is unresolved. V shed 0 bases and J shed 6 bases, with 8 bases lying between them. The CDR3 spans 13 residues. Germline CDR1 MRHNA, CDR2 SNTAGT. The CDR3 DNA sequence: TGTGCCAGCAGTGACTCCACAGCTGATGGCTACACCTTC. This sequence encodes CASSDSTADGYTF.